This TCR beta chain was found in a study of Ad26.COV2.S vaccination and SARS-CoV-2 variants. The data were produced by immunoSEQ multiplex PCR, yet TCRdb's version contains in-frame clones alone and is incomplete. The repertoire includes about 480,000 clones, around nine tenths of them detected once, and more than 10% sits in the top ten. CDR3 length: 16 amino acids. Germline-derived CDR1 and CDR2 are SSHAT and FNYEAQ (reference sequence). In the case of this clone: The germline gene is not matched at one end of the junction; a read error may be the cause.

As for treatment: 15 to 20 received Ad26.COV2.S at low or high dose, single or two shots; several received placebo; per-sample allocation not given. After the first vaccine or placebo injection, samples were drawn on day 63. Vaccination used an Ad26 vector expressing Wuhan-strain SARS-CoV-2 spike. The chain combines TRBV7-7 with TRBJ2-1, with TRBD2 matching over 7 bases. The sequencing used peripheral blood, collected in a trial of Ad26.COV2.S vaccine versus placebo. The sequence was collected from a person aged 18-60 years who received the Ad26.COV2.S COVID-19 vaccine or a placebo. As DNA, the CDR3 is TGTGCTAGCAGCTTAGCGGGCACTACCTCCTACAATGAGCAGTTCTTC. It yields the protein CASSLAGTTSYNEQFF.